This T cell receptor (beta chain) was recovered during a study of cytomegalovirus exposure and HLA in healthy donors. Findings and caveats of the study: As was reported, the classifier diagnosed cytomegalovirus status with high specificity and sensitivity.

Germline CDR1 SGHNT, CDR2 YYREEE (reference sequence). This CDR3 has 15 amino acids. The V end lost 5 bases, the J end lost 8 bases, and 19 bases lay between the germline ends. Notes on this clone: Its antigen remains unidentified.

The study ran its PCR with 60 Vbeta and 13 Jbeta primers. The table came from immunoSEQ multiplex PCR; TCRdb's copy has only in-frame clones and leaves some out. The sample has about 200,000 clones, around 75% seen once. Sequencing was performed on PBMCs. The chain couples TRBV5-4 to TRBJ1-4; D is ambiguous. The TCR was taken from a woman under 40 in good health and CMV-seronegative. The CDR3 DNA sequence: TGTGCCAGCAGTCTCTCCTACAGTAAATCAGAAAAACTGTTTTTT. The encoded protein is CASSLSYSKSEKLFF.